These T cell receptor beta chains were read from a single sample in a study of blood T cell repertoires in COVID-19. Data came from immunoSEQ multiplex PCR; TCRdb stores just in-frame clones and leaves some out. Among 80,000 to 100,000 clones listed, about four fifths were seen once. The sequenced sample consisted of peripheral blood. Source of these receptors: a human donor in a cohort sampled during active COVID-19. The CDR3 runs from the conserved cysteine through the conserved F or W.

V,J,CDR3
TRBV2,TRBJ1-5,CASQGEVQPQHF
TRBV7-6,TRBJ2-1,CASSPNSGEQFF
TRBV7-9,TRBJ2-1,CASSHGTSGSYEQFF
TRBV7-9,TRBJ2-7,CASSPGLGDYEQYF
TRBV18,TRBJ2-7,CASSDRVYEQYF
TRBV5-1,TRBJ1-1,CASSFPGNTEAFF
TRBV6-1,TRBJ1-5,CASSEGGTGGHQPQHF
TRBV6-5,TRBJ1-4,CASRKGATNEKLFF
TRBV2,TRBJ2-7,CASSANRLYEQYF
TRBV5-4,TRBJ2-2,CASSLASGRVGGELFF
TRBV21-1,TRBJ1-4,CASSTRDNVGEKLFF
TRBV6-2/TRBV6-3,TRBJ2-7,CASSPRGGNTAYEQYF
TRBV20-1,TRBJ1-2,CSASEEGGGYTF